What follows describes a single T cell receptor (beta chain). Its antigen remains unknown. This specimen comes from a study of beta chain features in type 1 diabetes. Notes on the study in general: A pattern of fewer insertions and more deletions at VDJ junctions was seen in type 1 diabetes patients. The analysis here could not establish whether HLA type shapes TCRB rearrangement. Patients and controls would share equally any PCR tilt toward shorter templates. Shorter TCRB CDR3s, moderately but significantly so, marked every one of the four CD4+ subsets in Type 1 diabetes patients.

Per germline, CDR1 SEHNR and CDR2 FQNEAQ (reference sequence). V was pared by 4 bases and J by 10 bases, with 22 bases of the junction left unmatched. The CDR3 spans 19 residues. As every portion of the isolated RNA was reverse transcribed, the sequencing read expressed TCRB transcripts. TCRdb's table, derived via immunoSEQ multiplex PCR, lists solely in-frame clones and lacks some. The profile covers some 280,000 clones, with approximately 15% appearing a single time and 0.015% to 0.02% taken by the ten largest. The sequenced material came from naive CD4+ T cells from blood. The chain joins TRBV7-9 to TRBJ1-4, with 9 bases identical to TRBD1. This sequence was found in a man aged 30-40 years with type 1 diabetes. The DNA of the CDR3 is TGTGCCAGCAGCTCGACGGCTGTACAGGGGGCGGTTCCCTTGGGAAAACTGTTTTTT. As protein: CASSSTAVQGAVPLGKLFF.